The 8 T cell receptor beta chains below were found in one sample sequenced in a study of T cells in Graves' hyperthyroidism and ophthalmopathy. What was amplified from RNA transcripts were TCR beta CDR3 regions. Using the HTBI primer set, a first-round RT-PCR was run on the TCR CDR3. TCRdb re-analysed the multiplex PCR reads in MiXCR, keeping a single row per CDR3 protein. The sample includes about 360,000 distinct CDR3 sequences, about 13% of them seen just once. The specimen was blood. These receptors all stem from a woman aged 18 to 35 with Graves' hyperthyroidism.

As regards this clonotype: A read error may explain this, as a much larger clone is one base away. V usage is TRBV24-1 and J usage is TRBJ2-5; 9 bases align to TRBD1. V shed 2 bases, J shed 10 bases, and the junction held 13 bases outside the gene matches. Germline V CDR1 and CDR2: KGHDR, SFDVKD. This CDR3 comprises 16 residues. CDR3 region: CATSDWTGAKSGGQYF. In nucleotides, the CDR3 is TGTGCCACCAGTGATTGGACAGGGGCCAAGAGTGGTGGCCAGTACTTC.

This clonotype was seen repeatedly, ten times or more. This chain connects TRBV12-3 or TRBV12-4 to TRBJ1-6; D remains ambiguous. Trimming pared 5 bases from V and 4 bases from J, leaving 21 bases between. CDR3 length: 18 amino acids. The CDR3 coding sequence is TGTGCCAGCAGTCCACGGCCAGGCCAGGCGTTTTATAATTCACCCCTCCACTTT. The encoded protein is CASSPRPGQAFYNSPLHF.

This clonotype was picked up many times. The chain recombines TRBV3-1 with TRBJ2-7; no definite D call. This CDR3 comprises 14 residues. Germline V lookup: CDR1 LGHDT, CDR2 YNNKEL (reference sequence). The V end lost 0 bases, the J end lost 3 bases, and 9 bases lay between the germline ends. The CDR3 loop is CASSQDWSNYEQYF. The CDR3 coding sequence is TGTGCCAGCAGCCAAGATTGGTCGAACTACGAGCAGTACTTC.

This clonotype was detected ten times or more. The chain uses TRBV27 and TRBJ2-7, with D uncertain. This CDR3 is built from 15 residues. V was shortened by 6 bases and J by 0 bases, with 15 bases between the two germline ends. Germline V gene data show CDR1 as MNHEY and CDR2 as SMNVEV (reference sequence). CDR3 amino acids: CASSPDRTNSYEQYF. The CDR3 region has the DNA TGTGCCAGCAGCCCAGACCGAACCAACTCCTACGAGCAGTACTTC.

This clonotype was found many times. The chain uses TRBV7-3 and TRBJ2-1; the D gene is possibly TRBD2 (7 bases). CDR1 is SGHTA and CDR2 is FQGTGA in the germline V gene. This CDR3 is 17 amino acids long. Trimming took 6 bases from V and 7 from J, leaving 25 bases between them. The CDR3 nucleotides read TGTGCCAGCAGTGGCTCCAGAAAGGGGGGAGGGCGAAATGAGCAGTTCTTC. This sequence encodes CASSGSRKGGGRNEQFF.

This clonotype has ten or more counts. V gene TRBV6-1 combines with J gene TRBJ1-5; no clear D gene. Germline loops: CDR1 MNHNS, CDR2 SASEGT. This CDR3 region has 13 residues. The CDR3: CGVANWGNQPQHF. The CDR3 DNA reads as TGTGGGGTGGCGAATTGGGGCAATCAGCCCCAGCATTTT.

This clonotype has at least ten counts. V gene TRBV20-1 combines with J gene TRBJ1-2, with a tentative D call TRBD1 (6 bases). Germline CDR1 and CDR2: DFQATT and SNEGSKA (reference sequence). This CDR3 region has 14 residues. V lost 3 bases, J lost 6 bases, and 17 bases lay in between. The CDR3 spells CSASPNRVFDGYTF. DNA for the CDR3: TGCAGTGCTAGTCCCAACAGGGTATTCGATGGCTACACCTTC.

This clonotype was recorded at least ten times. This sequence joins TRBV19 and TRBJ1-1; TRBD1 is a possible D gene (5 bases). Trimming pared 6 bases from V and 4 bases from J, leaving 12 bases between. From germline, CDR1 is LNHDA and CDR2 SQIVND (reference sequence). The CDR3 is 13 residues long. The CDR3 nucleotides are TGTGCCAGTAGCGGTAGTGGGGGCACTGAAGCTTTCTTT. Amino acids: CASSGSGGTEAFF. Complete variable domain (other parts from reference TRBV19 and TRBJ1-1): DGGITQSPKYLFRKEGQNVTLSCEQNLNHDAMYWYRQDPGQGLRLIYYSQIVNDFQKGDIAEGYSVSREKKESFPLTVTSAQKNPTAFYLCASSGSGGTEAFFGQGTRLTVV.